This TCR beta chain originates from a study of CD8+ T cells in alopecia areata. The overall study: A 6-month off-drug phase came after tofacitinib, which had lasted 6 to 18 months.

Following RNA extraction, reverse transcription yielded cDNA that acted as the sequencing template. The protocol was immunoSEQ multiplex PCR, while the TCRdb copy is restricted to in-frame clones and leaves out a portion. Altogether 150,000 to 200,000 clones are present, about 67% being singletons, with the ten largest covering roughly an eighth. V lost 4 bases, J lost 5 bases, and 11 bases lay in between. This CDR3 has 13 residues. Per germline, CDR1 SGHTA and CDR2 FQGNSA. This clone occurred once. Antigen unknown. Sorted out of PBMCs were CD4+ T cells and CD8+ T cells. Broader study findings: Higher clonality was seen in lesional scalp than in normal scalp, especially in alopecia totalis/universalis. Sequencing of scalp samples also captures resident alphabeta T cells of normal skin.

This chain links TRBV7-2 with TRBJ2-5; D is unclear. This clonotype originated in a human donor with alopecia areata. Material: CD8+ T cells sorted from blood, obtained at week 0. The CDR3 DNA follows: TGTGCCAGCAGCTACACTCTTCGGGAGACCCAGTACTTC. Protein sequence: CASSYTLRETQYF.